This T cell receptor (beta chain) emerged from a study of graft-versus-host responses after intestinal transplantation. Turning to the study itself: Recipients had multivisceral, liver-intestinal, or isolated intestinal transplants. Among the recipients, all got anti-thymocyte globulin induction and then tacrolimus and steroids for roughly three years.

Using immunoSEQ multiplex PCR, the repertoire was profiled, and TCRdb retains in-frame clones only, with some absent. The table lists approximately 25,000 clones, around 94% of them singletons. With regard to this clone: Its antigen is undetermined.

Study-wide findings and caveats: GvH clones turned up in recipient marrow; some had shown up first in ileum or blood. Early declines in HvG clones that occurred post-transplant were associated with peak circulating GvH clone levels.

Trimming took 2 bases from V and 4 from J; bases not matched to a gene: 8. The CDR3 contains 16 residues. From germline, CDR1 is SGHRS and CDR2 YFSETQ. The chain joins TRBV5-1 to TRBJ1-1; 10 bases are a match to TRBD1. Source: PBMCs, taken 30 days after intestinal transplant. The receptor was isolated from a human patient who received an intestinal transplant, so some T cells may come from the graft donor. This CDR3 is CASSFRQGAGGTEAFF. The CDR3 nucleotides read TGCGCCAGCAGCTTTCGACAGGGGGCTGGTGGCACTGAAGCTTTCTTT.